This record concerns one T cell receptor (beta chain) sequence. Its antigen is currently unknown. With 7 bases removed from V and 3 bases from J, the gap between germline ends came to 16 bases. The CDR3 covers 13 residues. Germline values: CDR1 SQVTM, CDR2 ANQGSEA. No patient escaped relapse after autologous stem cell transplantation, and brentuximab vedotin exposure varied. This sample is drawn from a study of PD-1 blockade in classical Hodgkin lymphoma. General study findings and limits: Significant TCR diversity gains by C4D1 occurred in CD4+ but not CD8+ cells. Before treatment, TCR diversity in newly diagnosed patients was reportedly lower than in healthy donors. Exclusion covered patients beginning nivolumab under 1 year post-ASCT.

The table came from immunoSEQ multiplex PCR; TCRdb's copy has only in-frame clones and leaves some out. The table includes about 25,000 clones, about 80% detected once. V and J are TRBV29-1 and TRBJ2-7; TRBD1 might be the D (6 bases). This receptor was taken from a human donor with classical Hodgkin lymphoma. The starting material was peripheral blood mononuclear cells (PBMCs), obtained at baseline. CDR3 protein: CSADKTGLYEQYF. Written as DNA, the CDR3 is TGCAGCGCGGACAAGACAGGACTCTACGAGCAGTACTTC.